This T cell receptor (beta chain) came from a study of patients and donors after allogeneic stem cell transplantation. V was pared by 8 bases and J by 6 bases, with 16 bases between. The germline gives CDR1 MDHEN, CDR2 SYDVKM. The CDR3 length is 14 residues. This clonotype was counted only a few times. TCRdb reprocessed the RT-PCR reads via MiXCR and lists one record per CDR3 protein. This table holds approximately 140,000 distinct CDR3 sequences, about 36% found once. This chain joins TRBV28 and TRBJ1-4; D is uncertain. Sequencing used blood, either unsorted or a sorted T cell fraction (not recorded which). This clonotype was obtained from a human donor who was either an allogeneic HSCT recipient or a stem cell or donor lymphocyte infusion donor (not recorded which). It is not recorded whose cells these are; they may come from a transplant donor. CDR3 residues: CASQTRKGDEKLFF. The CDR3 DNA reads TGTGCCAGCCAGACAAGGAAAGGAGATGAAAAACTGTTTTTT.